These 9 T cell receptor beta chains originate from one sample sequenced in a study of blood T cell repertoires in COVID-19. Sequencing used immunoSEQ multiplex PCR; TCRdb keeps in-frame clones, though not all of them. The table records 200,000 to 300,000 clones, about 83% of them present only once. Material: peripheral blood. The receptors were gathered from a human donor in a cohort sampled during active COVID-19.

The rearrangement joins TRBV19 to TRBJ2-3; tentatively, D is TRBD2 (5 bases). Germline CDR1 is LNHDA and CDR2 is SQIVND (reference sequence). Between the trimmed V and J ends, which lost 5 bases and 0 bases, there was a span of 12 bases. This CDR3 contains 15 residues. The CDR3 sequence is CASSWGVESTDTQYF. For the CDR3, the DNA is TGTGCCAGTAGTTGGGGAGTAGAGAGCACAGATACGCAGTATTTT.

This chain links TRBV7-3 with TRBJ1-1; the match to TRBD1 covers 7 bases. CDR1 is SGHTA and CDR2 is FQGTGA in the germline V gene. Germline trimming cut 4 bases from V and 0 bases from J; bases unmatched to any gene: 17. The CDR3 is 19 residues long. The CDR3 here is CASSSWLGEKGAMNTEAFF. The CDR3 coding sequence is TGTGCCAGCAGCTCTTGGCTTGGGGAAAAGGGGGCTATGAACACTGAAGCTTTCTTT.

The rearrangement joins TRBV9 to TRBJ2-1; 8 bases agree with TRBD2. This CDR3 region has 16 residues. Germline loops: CDR1 SGDLS, CDR2 YYNGEE. J was trimmed by 8 bases and V by 3 bases; bases with no gene match: 13. CDR3 DNA sequence: TGTGCCAGCAGCGAAAAGCGGGAGCCATACATGGATGAGCAGTTCTTC. Protein: CASSEKREPYMDEQFF.

This chain connects TRBV5-4 to TRBJ1-2; no reliable D call. The CDR3 runs to 12 residues. V lost 4 bases and J 11 bases, leaving 15 bases between the germline ends. CDR1 is SGHNT, CDR2 YYREEE, per germline (reference sequence). The CDR3 is CASSKAEGRYTF. CDR3 DNA sequence: TGTGCCAGCAGCAAAGCAGAGGGAAGATACACCTTC.

The gene calls are TRBV24-1 and TRBJ2-1; TRBD1 agrees at 7 bases. Germline CDR1 and CDR2: KGHDR and SFDVKD. The CDR3 contains 15 residues. V gave up 7 bases and J gave up 4 bases; unmatched junction bases: 9. CDR3 bases: TGTGCCACCAGGAAAGGGGGCCGGGGTTACAATGAGCAGTTCTTC. Translating gives CATRKGGRGYNEQFF.

The genes are TRBV6-4 and TRBJ2-1; a possible D gene is TRBD2 (5 bases). Germline V gene data show CDR1 as MRHNA and CDR2 as SNTAGT. This CDR3 has 15 residues. The germline V and J ends were trimmed by 3 bases and 4 bases, with 13 bases remaining between them. The CDR3 reads CASSETLTSYNEQFF. CDR3 bases: TGTGCCAGCAGTGAGACACTTACTAGTTACAATGAGCAGTTCTTC.

The chain is built from TRBV15 and TRBJ2-6; D is ambiguous. The CDR3 contains 15 residues. Germline V gene lookup returns CDR1 LNHNV and CDR2 YYDKDF (reference sequence). The V end lost 1 base, the J end lost 4 bases, and 8 bases lay between the germline ends. The CDR3 DNA reads TGTGCCACCAGCAGAGTTCCGTCGGGGGCCAACGTCCTGACTTTC. Its protein product is CATSRVPSGANVLTF.

The J gene is TRBJ2-1, the V gene TRBV19, with a possible D match to TRBD1 (6 bases). This CDR3 comprises 16 residues. Germline lookup yields CDR1 LNHDA and CDR2 SQIVND (reference sequence). V shed 4 bases and J shed 7 bases, with 20 bases lying between them. The CDR3 DNA follows: TGTGCCAGTAGTACTCGGACAGTCCCTCGGGTGAATGAGCAGTTCTTC. This sequence encodes CASSTRTVPRVNEQFF.

This chain uses TRBV27 with TRBJ2-7; tentative D call: TRBD1 (6 bases). The CDR3 length is 14 residues. The germline CDR1 and CDR2 sequences are MNHEY and SMNVEV (reference sequence). The ends were cut back, 4 bases at V and 5 bases at J, with 15 bases in the middle. DNA of the CDR3: TGTGCCAGCAGTTCACACAGGGTAAGGAACGAGCAGTACTTC. Amino acids: CASSSHRVRNEQYF.